The subject of this entry is one TCR beta chain. The data were obtained in a study of blood T cells in healthy people across ages. About the study: In model experiments, template switching was able to capture about one barcoded beta molecule for every two T cells that were present.

The CDR3 contains 15 residues. V shed 1 base and J shed 9 bases, with 18 bases lying between them. The germline V gene encodes CDR1 ENHRY and CDR2 SYGVKD. Per sample, at least 6 micrograms of total RNA were extracted. A second PCR of roughly 7 to 11 cycles used a sample-barcoded 5' primer and a J-beta primer mix. All cDNA molecules were each tagged by a template-switch adaptor with 12 random nucleotides. TCRdb reprocessed the 5' RACE reads via MiXCR and lists one record per CDR3 protein. The sample gives 700,000 to 850,000 distinct CDR3 sequences, approximately 35% of which show up once; 10% to 15% is in the top ten.

V usage is TRBV10-3 and J usage is TRBJ1-2; unclear D gene. The TCR was taken from a man younger than 30 in good health. The sequenced material came from blood. The CDR3 spells CAISEYAADPWRYTF. In DNA, the CDR3 is TGTGCCATCAGTGAGTATGCGGCGGATCCCTGGCGCTACACCTTC.